This is a list of T cell receptor beta chains from one sample in a study of CD8+ T cells in alopecia areata. TCRdb's table, derived via immunoSEQ multiplex PCR, lists solely in-frame clones and lacks some. The data contain 130,000 or so clones, about 88% of them singletons. Sequencing was performed on CD8+ T cells sorted from blood, taken at week 4, from a patient treated with tofacitinib. Receptors originate from a human donor with alopecia areata. CDR3s include the opening cysteine and the closing phenylalanine or tryptophan.

V	CDR3
TRBV7-9	CASSPELYEQYF
TRBV29-1	CSVEEPWPAGELFF
TRBV2	CASSESEGAGQPQHF
TRBV25-1	CASSDSRQDPNEQFF
TRBV25-1	CASKEGQGPSYEQYF
TRBV5-4	CASSLVTGELVGELFF
TRBV4-1	CASSQLSRKLGAYEQFF
TRBV7-9	CASSLGSDNEQFF
TRBV27	CASSPQGGNQPQHF
TRBV4-1	CASSHRTGAAGELFF
TRBV29-1	CSVGWSSYEQYF
TRBV15	CATSRGDRGHEQYF
TRBV6-5	CASSLDRDDGYTF
TRBV7-2	CASSLWVQGNYGYTF
TRBV19	CASSPAGLYTQGSELFF
TRBV25-1	CASSELGNSGSSYNEQFF
TRBV11-2	CASSLGTSAYEQYF
TRBV29-1	CSVDRGQGYNEQFF
TRBV29-1	CSVEVPVGGDYNEQFF
TRBV2	CASSTLGTGIPDTQCF
TRBV5-1	CASSLEPSGVETQYF
TRBV15	CATSRDGDRTESSSYEQYF
TRBV5-1	CASTVGRGSYNEQFF
TRBV29-1	CSVEGRLSEQFF
TRBV6-5	CASSQTGNEQFF
TRBV29-1	CSHRSGSSYEQYF
TRBV7-6	CASSSGTEETQYF
TRBV10-3	CAISDGLDGYEQYF
TRBV9	CASSGGSEGGRTYNEQFF
TRBV9	CASSPGQEVTGELFF
TRBV7-2	CASSLGTLAATMETQYF
TRBV19	CASSPGDPRPDTQYF
TRBV25-1	CASSDTSGITDTQYF
TRBV5-1	CASTIGGTGDTGELFF
TRBV5-4	CASSLSGQETQYF
TRBV21-1	CASSRKQSGESATDTQYF
TRBV27	CASSTDSRRDTQYF
TRBV4-1	CASSQGAYGYTF
TRBV29-1	CSVRRHEQFF
TRBV29-1	CSVEDPDRNSYNEQFF
TRBV11-2	CASSLFASYEQYF
TRBV2	CASSEPKYPQETQYF
TRBV7-9	CASSPPQPSYEQYF
TRBV14	CASSPPGRGYEQYF
TRBV27	CASSLEGRAQYF
TRBV27	CAIAGVMHNEQFF
TRBV4-1	CASSQEGSGNSYEQYF
TRBV27	CASSSGTTYEQYF
TRBV29-1	CSVDLIEAFF
TRBV25-1	CASSEWRDQGTEQYF
TRBV7-9	CASSLGGRAYEQYF
TRBV7-9	CASSGENTGELFF
TRBV10-3	CAISLLDMPYEQYF